This T cell receptor (beta chain) came from a study of Graves' ophthalmopathy and Graves' hyperthyroidism (dated by TCRdb to the late 2010s). Context from the whole study: Peripheral blood was collected at initial diagnosis, prior to any treatment. The study used TCR beta repertoire signatures to distinguish Graves' ophthalmopathy from Graves' hyperthyroidism and to predict progression to ophthalmopathy. In total, 120 to 150 blood samples were TCR-sequenced: under 45 ophthalmopathy, about 75 hyperthyroidism and approximately 17 hyperthyroidism-to-ophthalmopathy patients. To explore V-J signatures distinguishing ophthalmopathy from hyperthyroidism, a discovery set of under 110 patients (43 ophthalmopathy, over 55 stable hyperthyroidism) was enrolled. An independent validation cohort comprised 18 hyperthyroidism patients and over 15 patients who later progressed from hyperthyroidism to ophthalmopathy. In roughly 6 hyperthyroidism patients, the T-cell repertoire of thyroid tissue was compared with the T-cell repertoire of blood. Following sampling, methimazole starting at 30 mg daily was administered to hyperthyroidism patients, and high-dose intravenous methylprednisolone was administered to ophthalmopathy patients. The 95 to 100 discovery patients were randomly divided into training and test sets at a 7:3 ratio. Overall study results and their limits: Most expanded thyroid clonotypes with a frequency above 0.001 also appeared in blood, which suggests that blood repertoires may reflect the immune response in the thyroid. Ophthalmopathy was separated from stable hyperthyroidism by the 13-signature model with just under 90% sensitivity and less than 82% specificity in cross-validation and with 80%/75% in the test set. In validation, the model predicted ophthalmopathy progression with about 70% sensitivity and roughly 72% specificity; some 13 predicted patients were CT-confirmed with GO in a median of 6.5 months. No statistical method was used to set the sample size in advance, and the investigators knew which group each participant was assigned to.

This clonotype was seen at least ten times. The antigen it binds to is not known. It has no much larger one-base neighbor in the sample; base qualities were not kept. The CDR3, from cysteine to phenylalanine, totals 14 residues. Left in the record is the CDR3 DNA by itself, 42 bases read in frame from the first base. The germline V gene gives CDR1 as SNHLY and CDR2 as FYNNEI. A distance of 14 bases separates the germline ends of V and J, which lose 6 bases and 3 bases respectively. For repertoire sequencing, TCR beta CDR3 regions were amplified from RNA transcripts. The first round of RT-PCR was done with HTBI primers and the Qiagen OneStep RT-PCR kit, and was followed by a second round of multiplex PCR, then size selection and purification. Sequencing of the libraries was carried out on an Illumina HiSeq2000 in paired-end mode with 100 bp reads. In the source study's methods: SOAPnuke was used to process the reads, removing any read that contained adapters or uncalled bases, had a mean Phred below 15, or lacked an exact match to the constant primer or identifier. COPE v1.2.5 was used to merge the high-quality paired reads. Clonotypes were defined as unique nucleotide sequences and were aligned to IMGT TRB V, D and J references using MiTCR v1.1. Only V-J combinations with frequency above 0.0001 were analysed, covering around 99% of repertoires. A TCR clonal expansion and chaos score per V-J combination was defined as the ratio of F50 clonal expansion to chaos observed in the TCRdist matrix. Welch's t-statistics and random forest were used to reduce features to 13 V-J combinations, which were fed into a naive Bayes classifier. The Morisita-Horn index was used to measure how similar the thyroid and blood repertoires were. The raw public reads went through TCRdb reprocessing: fastp at Q25, MiXCR clone calling, in-frame beta chains kept. Rows are unified per CDR3 protein, each entry keeping the most common DNA and genes. TCRdb's processing, not the authors' own work, is the source of the V and J calls. The sample table contains about 370,000 distinct CDR3 sequences; only one count was recorded for around 18% of them. The ten most abundant clones make up 1.6% of the sample.

Patients with ophthalmopathy had moderately to severely active disease, with a Clinical Activity Score of 3 or more, a NOSPECS grade of 4 or more, and a disease duration of less than 3 months. Anyone with other autoimmune diseases, uncontrolled infections, pregnancy or lactation was excluded from the study. Clinical symptoms, serum thyroxine, TRAb, thyroid ultrasound and orbital computed tomography formed the basis of the diagnosis. PBMCs were isolated from 7.5 to 10 ml of fresh peripheral blood by Ficoll-Paque density gradient centrifugation. Total RNA was extracted with Trizol reagent and quality-checked on an Agilent 2100 Bioanalyzer.

This clonotype was obtained from a woman younger than 30 with Graves' ophthalmopathy. Donor details come from another sample of the same person, matched by shared clones. Sequencing was done on a sample of peripheral blood. The rearrangement joined TRBV2 to TRBJ1-1, with a tentative D gene TRBD1 over 6 matching bases. In nucleotides, the sequence is TGTGCCAGCAGCCCCACAGGGCTATACACTGAAGCTTTCTTT. Its protein reads: CASSPTGLYTEAFF.